The clone carrying this T cell receptor (beta chain) was seen once. The antigen is unknown. Splitting the CD4+ cells yielded a CD45RA+ naive subset and a CD45RA-negative memory subset. This specimen belongs to a study of shared clonotypes between healthy human individuals. General observations from the study: An expected dependence of interdonor clonotype sharing on sequencing depth was noted. Naive subsets generally exceeded memory subsets in estimated richness.

It was across several immunoSEQ plates that each subset's genomic DNA was evenly split. Using immunoSEQ multiplex PCR, the repertoire was profiled, and TCRdb retains in-frame clones only, with some absent. The repertoire holds a few million clones, under 97% seen once, with around 0.13% in the top ten. The J segment lost 3 bases and the V segment lost 6 bases, leaving 10 bases of the junction unmatched. Germline CDR1 is MNHNY and CDR2 is SVGAGI (reference sequence). This CDR3 spans 15 amino acids. The receptor was derived from a man aged 18 to 30 in good health. V and J are TRBV6-6 and TRBJ2-5, with 7 bases that match TRBD2. Sequencing was performed on naive CD4+ T cells sorted from blood. Subset in this sample: CD45RA+ positively selected. The CDR3 DNA follows: TGTGCCAGCAGCCACCACGGGGCGGGGGAAGAGACCCAGTACTTC. This translates into CASSHHGAGEETQYF.